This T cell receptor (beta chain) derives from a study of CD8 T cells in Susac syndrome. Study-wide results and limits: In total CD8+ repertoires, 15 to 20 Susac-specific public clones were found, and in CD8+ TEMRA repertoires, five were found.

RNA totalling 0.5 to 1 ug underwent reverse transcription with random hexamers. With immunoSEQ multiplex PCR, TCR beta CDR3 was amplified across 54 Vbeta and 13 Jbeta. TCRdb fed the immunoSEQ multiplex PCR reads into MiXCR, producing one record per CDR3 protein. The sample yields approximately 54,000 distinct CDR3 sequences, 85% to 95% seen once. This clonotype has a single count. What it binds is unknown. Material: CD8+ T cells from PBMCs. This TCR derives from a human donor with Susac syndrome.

DNA for the CDR3: TGTGCCTGGAGTGTAGGCAGCGGGACTGAAGCTTTCTTT. Its protein product is CAWSVGSGTEAFF. The chain is built from TRBV30 and TRBJ1-1, with no clear D. Trimming cost V 0 bases and J 5 bases, with 10 bases left between them. The V gene's germline CDR1 is GTSNPN and CDR2 SVGIG (reference sequence). The CDR3 has 13 amino acids.